This T cell receptor beta chain was identified in a study of identifying expanded T cells in peripheral blood. Notes on the study in general: About 1.2 clones differed between technical replicates, versus about 16 and 19 over time. Clone count variance between approximately two-week samples rose with total template count.

During the collection period, no donor immune events like infections were recorded. Some clones are missing from TCRdb's copy, which holds only in-frame ones; the method was immunoSEQ multiplex PCR. The sample lists about 100,000 clones, over 70% occurring once. The CDR3 sequence is 13 residues long. Germline V gene data show CDR1 as GTSNPN and CDR2 as SVGIG (reference sequence). V gave up 1 base and J gave up 11 bases; unmatched junction bases: 9. In the case of this clone: The antigen is not known.

This receptor was taken from a person aged 18 to 70 in good health. The specimen sequenced was blood. The chain has TRBV30 and TRBJ2-5, with 8 positions matching TRBD1. In DNA, the CDR3 is TGTGCCTGGAGTGCGGGACAGGTTCAGGCGCAGTACTTC. The encoded protein is CAWSAGQVQAQYF.